This T cell receptor (beta chain) was recovered during a study of T cells in Graves' hyperthyroidism and ophthalmopathy. The CDR3 totals 16 residues. CDR1 and CDR2 from the germline V gene are SGHVS and FQNEAQ. The junction had 10 bases not matched to a gene; V was cut back by 4 bases and J by 8 bases. Patients with uncontrolled infections, other autoimmune diseases, pregnancy or lactation were excluded. Amplification yielded TCR beta CDR3 regions, with RNA transcripts as the source. In the first-round RT-PCR of the TCR CDR3, the HTBI primer set was used. TCRdb reprocessed the multiplex PCR reads with MiXCR, giving one entry per CDR3 protein. Among 730,000 or so distinct CDR3 sequences listed, 18% were seen once.

The chain is built from TRBV7-8 and TRBJ1-4; TRBD1 matches at 10 bases. The sample taken for sequencing was blood. The TCR was taken from a woman aged 50 to 60 with Graves' hyperthyroidism that later progressed to Graves' ophthalmopathy. Here the CDR3 reads CASSWGQGHGKEKLFF. The CDR3 nucleotides are TGTGCCAGCAGCTGGGGACAGGGGCACGGGAAAGAAAAACTGTTTTTT.